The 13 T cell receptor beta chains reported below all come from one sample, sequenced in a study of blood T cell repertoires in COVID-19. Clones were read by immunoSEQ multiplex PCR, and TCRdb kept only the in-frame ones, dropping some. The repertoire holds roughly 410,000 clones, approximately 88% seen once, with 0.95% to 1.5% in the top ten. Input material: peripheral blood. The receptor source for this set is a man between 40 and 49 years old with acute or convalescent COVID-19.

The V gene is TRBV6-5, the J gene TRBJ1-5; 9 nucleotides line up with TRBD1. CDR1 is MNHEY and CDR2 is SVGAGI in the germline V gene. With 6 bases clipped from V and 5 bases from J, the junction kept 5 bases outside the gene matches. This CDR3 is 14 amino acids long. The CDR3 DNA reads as TGTGCCAGCAGAGGGACAGGGTTGTATCAGCCCCAGCATTTT. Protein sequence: CASRGTGLYQPQHF.

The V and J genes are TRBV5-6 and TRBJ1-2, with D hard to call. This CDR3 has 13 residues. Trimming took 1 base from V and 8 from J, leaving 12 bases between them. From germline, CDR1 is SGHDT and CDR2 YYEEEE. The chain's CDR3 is CASSLSQFRGYTF. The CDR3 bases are TGTGCCAGCAGCTTGTCACAGTTCAGGGGCTACACCTTC. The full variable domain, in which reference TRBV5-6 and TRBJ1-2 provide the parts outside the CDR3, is DAGVTQSPTHLIKTRGQQVTLRCSPKSGHDTVSWYQQALGQGPQFIFQYYEEEERQRGNFPDRFSGHQFPNYSSELNVNALLLGDSALYLCASSLSQFRGYTFGSGTRLTVV.

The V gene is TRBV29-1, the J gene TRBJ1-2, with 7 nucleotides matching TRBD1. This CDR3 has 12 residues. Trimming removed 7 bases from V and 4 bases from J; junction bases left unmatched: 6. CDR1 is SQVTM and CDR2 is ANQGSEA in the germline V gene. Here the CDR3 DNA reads TGCAGCGACAGACAGGGATTCTATGGCTACACCTTC. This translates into CSDRQGFYGYTF.

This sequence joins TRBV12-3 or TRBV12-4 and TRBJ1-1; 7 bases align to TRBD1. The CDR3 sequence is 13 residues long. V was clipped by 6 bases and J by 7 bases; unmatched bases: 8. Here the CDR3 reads CASSLPTGHEAFF. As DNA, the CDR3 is TGTGCCAGCAGCCTACCGACAGGGCATGAAGCTTTCTTT.

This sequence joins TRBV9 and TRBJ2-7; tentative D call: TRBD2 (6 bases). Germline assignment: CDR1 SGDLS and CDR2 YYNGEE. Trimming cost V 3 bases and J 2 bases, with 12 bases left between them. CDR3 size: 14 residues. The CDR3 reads CASSAGVGPYEQYF. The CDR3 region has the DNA TGTGCCAGCAGCGCGGGAGTTGGGCCCTACGAGCAGTACTTC.

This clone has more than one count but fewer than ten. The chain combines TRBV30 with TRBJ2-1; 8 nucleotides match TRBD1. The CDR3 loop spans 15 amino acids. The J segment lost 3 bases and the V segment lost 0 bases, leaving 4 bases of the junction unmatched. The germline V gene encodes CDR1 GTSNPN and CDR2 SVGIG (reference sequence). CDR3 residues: CAWSVQGDLYNEQFF. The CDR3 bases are TGTGCCTGGAGTGTACAGGGGGACCTCTACAATGAGCAGTTCTTC.

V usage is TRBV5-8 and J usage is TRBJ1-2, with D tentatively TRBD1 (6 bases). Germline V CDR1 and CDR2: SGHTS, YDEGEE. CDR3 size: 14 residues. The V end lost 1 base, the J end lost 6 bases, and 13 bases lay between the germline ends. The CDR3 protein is CASSLWGRGHGYTF. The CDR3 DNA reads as TGTGCCAGCAGCTTGTGGGGCAGGGGCCATGGCTACACCTTC.

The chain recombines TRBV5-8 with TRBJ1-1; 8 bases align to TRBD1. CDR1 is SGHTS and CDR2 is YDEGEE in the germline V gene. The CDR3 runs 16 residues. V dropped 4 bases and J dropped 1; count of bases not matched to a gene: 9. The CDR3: CASSLRTGRANTEAFF. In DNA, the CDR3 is TGTGCCAGCAGCCTCCGGACAGGGAGGGCGAACACTGAAGCTTTCTTT. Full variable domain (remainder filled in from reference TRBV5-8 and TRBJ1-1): EAGVTQSPTHLIKTRGQQATLRCSPISGHTSVYWYQQALGLGLQFLLWYDEGEERNRGNFPPRFSGRQFPNYSSELNVNALELEDSALYLCASSLRTGRANTEAFFGQGTRLTVV.

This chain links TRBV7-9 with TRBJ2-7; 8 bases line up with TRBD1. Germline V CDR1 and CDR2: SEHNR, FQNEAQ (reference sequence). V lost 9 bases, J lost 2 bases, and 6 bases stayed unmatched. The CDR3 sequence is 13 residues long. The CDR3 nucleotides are TGTGCCAGTAAAGGACAGGGAACCTACGAGCAGTACTTC. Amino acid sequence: CASKGQGTYEQYF.

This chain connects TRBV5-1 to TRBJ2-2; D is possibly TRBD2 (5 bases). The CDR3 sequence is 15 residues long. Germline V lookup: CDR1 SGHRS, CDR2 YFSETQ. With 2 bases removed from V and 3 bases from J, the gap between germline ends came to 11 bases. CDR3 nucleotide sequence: TGCGCCAGCAGCTTTCGACGGCGGGACACCGGGGAGCTGTTTTTT. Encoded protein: CASSFRRRDTGELFF.

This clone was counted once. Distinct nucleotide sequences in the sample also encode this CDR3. CDR3 sequence reads: CASSLGTGDTGELFF. The CDR3 nucleotides are TGTGCCAGCAGCCTAGGGACAGGGGACACCGGGGAGCTGTTTTTT. The chain joins TRBV3-1 (or the pseudogene TRBV3-2) to TRBJ2-2, with TRBD1 matching 10 bases. The germline V gene encodes CDR1 LGHDT and CDR2 YNNKEL (reference sequence). The CDR3 totals 15 residues. After removal of 4 bases from V and 3 bases from J, the junction contained 2 bases not matched to a gene.

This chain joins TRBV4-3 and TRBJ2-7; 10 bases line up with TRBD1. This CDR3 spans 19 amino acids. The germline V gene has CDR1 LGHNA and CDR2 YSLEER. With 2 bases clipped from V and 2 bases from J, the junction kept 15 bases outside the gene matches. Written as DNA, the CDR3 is TGCGCCAGCAGCCAAAGGTTCGGGACAGGGGACTCCAGGGCCTACGAGCAGTACTTC. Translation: CASSQRFGTGDSRAYEQYF.

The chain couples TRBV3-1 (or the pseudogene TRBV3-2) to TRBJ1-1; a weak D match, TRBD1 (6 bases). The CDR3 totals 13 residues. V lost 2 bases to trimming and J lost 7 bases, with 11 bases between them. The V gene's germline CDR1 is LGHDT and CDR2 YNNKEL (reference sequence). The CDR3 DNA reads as TGTGCCAGCAGCCAACTACAGGGTTATGAAGCTTTCTTT. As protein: CASSQLQGYEAFF.